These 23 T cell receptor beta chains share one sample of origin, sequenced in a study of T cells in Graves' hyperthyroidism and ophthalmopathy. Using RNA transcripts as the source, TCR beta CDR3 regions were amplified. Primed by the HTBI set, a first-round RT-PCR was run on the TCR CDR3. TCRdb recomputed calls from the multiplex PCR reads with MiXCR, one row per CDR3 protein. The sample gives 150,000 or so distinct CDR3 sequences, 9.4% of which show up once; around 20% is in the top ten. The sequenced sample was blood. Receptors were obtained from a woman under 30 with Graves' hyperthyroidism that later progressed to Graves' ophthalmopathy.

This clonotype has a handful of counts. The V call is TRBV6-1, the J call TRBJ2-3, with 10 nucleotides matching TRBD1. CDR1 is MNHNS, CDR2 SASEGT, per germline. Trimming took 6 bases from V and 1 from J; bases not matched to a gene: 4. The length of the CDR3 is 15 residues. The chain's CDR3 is CASRRQGAGTDTQYF. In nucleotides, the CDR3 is TGTGCCAGCAGACGACAGGGGGCCGGCACAGATACGCAGTATTTT.

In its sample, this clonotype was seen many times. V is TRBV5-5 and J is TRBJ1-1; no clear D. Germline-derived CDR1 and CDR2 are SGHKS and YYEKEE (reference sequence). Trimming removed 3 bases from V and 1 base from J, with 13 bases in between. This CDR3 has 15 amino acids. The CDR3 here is CASSWPECSNTEAFF. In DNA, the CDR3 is TGTGCCAGCAGCTGGCCGGAGTGTTCGAACACTGAAGCTTTCTTT.

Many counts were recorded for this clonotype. CDR3 amino acids: CASSEKGAYGTEAFF. The DNA for the CDR3 is TGTGCCAGCAGTGAAAAGGGGGCTTACGGCACTGAAGCTTTCTTT. This sequence joins TRBV6-1 and TRBJ1-1; the match to TRBD1 covers 7 bases. This CDR3 has 15 amino acids. CDR1 is MNHNS and CDR2 is SASEGT in the germline V gene. The trim removed 2 bases at V and 4 bases at J, leaving 7 bases unmatched.

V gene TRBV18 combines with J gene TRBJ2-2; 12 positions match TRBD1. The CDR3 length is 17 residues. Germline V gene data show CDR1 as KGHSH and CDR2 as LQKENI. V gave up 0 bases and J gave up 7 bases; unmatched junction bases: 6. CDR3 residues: CASSPPGTGGKVGELFF. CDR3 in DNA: TGTGCCAGCTCACCACCCGGGACAGGGGGCAAGGTCGGGGAGCTGTTTTTT. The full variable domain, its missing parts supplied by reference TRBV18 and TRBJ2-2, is NAGVMQNPRHLVRRRGQEARLRCSPMKGHSHVYWYRQLPEEGLKFMVYLQKENIIDESGMPKERFSAEFPKEGPSILRIQQVVRGDSAAYFCASSPPGTGGKVGELFFGEGSRLTVL.

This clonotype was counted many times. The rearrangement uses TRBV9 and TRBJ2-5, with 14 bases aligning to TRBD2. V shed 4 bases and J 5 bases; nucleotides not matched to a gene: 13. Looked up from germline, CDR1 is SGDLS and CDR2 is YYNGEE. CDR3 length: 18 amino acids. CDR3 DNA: TGTGCCAGCAGCCCATTGGGACTAGCGGGGGATCACGGGGAGACCCAGTACTTC. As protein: CASSPLGLAGDHGETQYF.

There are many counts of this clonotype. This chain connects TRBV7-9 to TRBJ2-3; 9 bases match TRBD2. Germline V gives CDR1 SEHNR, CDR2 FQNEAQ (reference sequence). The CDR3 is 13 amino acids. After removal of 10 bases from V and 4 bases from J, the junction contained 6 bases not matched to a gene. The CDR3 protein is CATTVAGADTQYF. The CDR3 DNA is TGTGCCACCACCGTAGCGGGAGCAGATACGCAGTATTTT. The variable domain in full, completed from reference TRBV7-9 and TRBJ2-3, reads DTGVSQNPRHKITKRGQNVTFRCDPISEHNRLYWYRQTLGQGPEFLTYFQNEAQLEKSRLLSDRFSAERPKGSFSTLEIQRTEQGDSAMYLCATTVAGADTQYFGPGTRLTVL.

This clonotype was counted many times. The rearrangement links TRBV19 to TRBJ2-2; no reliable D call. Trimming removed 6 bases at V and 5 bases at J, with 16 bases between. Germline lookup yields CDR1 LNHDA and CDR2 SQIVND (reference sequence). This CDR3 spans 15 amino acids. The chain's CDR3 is CASRDWQRKTGELFF. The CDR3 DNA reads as TGTGCCAGTAGGGATTGGCAGCGCAAAACCGGGGAGCTGTTTTTT.

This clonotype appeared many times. The CDR3 protein is CASTQQDTNQPQHF. The CDR3, as DNA: TGTGCCAGCACCCAACAGGATACCAATCAGCCCCAGCATTTT. The chain carries TRBV12-3 or TRBV12-4 and TRBJ1-5; possible D gene TRBD1, 5 bases. This CDR3 spans 14 amino acids. V gave up 7 bases and J gave up 3 bases, with 13 bases separating them.

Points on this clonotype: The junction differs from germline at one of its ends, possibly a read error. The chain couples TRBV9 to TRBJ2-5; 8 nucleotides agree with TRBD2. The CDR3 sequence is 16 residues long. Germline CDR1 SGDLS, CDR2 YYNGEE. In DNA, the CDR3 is TGTGCCGGCAGCCGAAAGGCGGGGGGTATACAAGAGACCCAGTACTTC. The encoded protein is CAGSRKAGGIQETQYF.

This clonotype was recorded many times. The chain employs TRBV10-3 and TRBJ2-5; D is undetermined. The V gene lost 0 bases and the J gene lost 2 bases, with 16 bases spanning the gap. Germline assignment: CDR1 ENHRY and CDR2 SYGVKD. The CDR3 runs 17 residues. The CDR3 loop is CAISESRIGRDQETQYF. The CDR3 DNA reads TGTGCCATCAGTGAGTCACGGATAGGGCGAGATCAAGAGACCCAGTACTTC.

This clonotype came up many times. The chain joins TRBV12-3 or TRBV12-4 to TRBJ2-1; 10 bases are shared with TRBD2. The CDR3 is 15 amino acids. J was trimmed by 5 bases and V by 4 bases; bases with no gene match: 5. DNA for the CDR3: TGTGCCAGCAGTTCGCTAGCGGGGGTTAACAATGAGCAGTTCTTC. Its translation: CASSSLAGVNNEQFF.

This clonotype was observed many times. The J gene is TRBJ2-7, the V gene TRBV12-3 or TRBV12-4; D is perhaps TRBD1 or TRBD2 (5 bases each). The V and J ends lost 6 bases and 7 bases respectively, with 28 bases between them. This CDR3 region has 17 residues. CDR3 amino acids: CASSPPSGLTKPGEQYF. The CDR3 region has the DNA TGTGCCAGCAGCCCCCCTTCGGGGCTCACGAAACCGGGGGAGCAGTACTTC.

CDR3: CASSSEGDSGYGYTF. CDR3 sequence (DNA): TGTGCCAGCAGCTCGGAAGGGGACAGTGGTTATGGCTACACCTTC. This chain joins TRBV5-5 and TRBJ1-2; 7 nucleotides line up with TRBD1. V shed 3 bases, J shed 5 bases, and the junction held 10 bases outside the gene matches. CDR3 length: 15 residues. Germline-derived CDR1 and CDR2 are SGHKS and YYEKEE (reference sequence).

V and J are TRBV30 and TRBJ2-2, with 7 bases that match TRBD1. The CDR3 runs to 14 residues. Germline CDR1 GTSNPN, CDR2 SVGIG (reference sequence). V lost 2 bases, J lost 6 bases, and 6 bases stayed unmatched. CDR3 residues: CAWSLTGDPGELFF. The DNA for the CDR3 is TGTGCCTGGAGTTTAACAGGGGACCCCGGGGAGCTGTTTTTT.

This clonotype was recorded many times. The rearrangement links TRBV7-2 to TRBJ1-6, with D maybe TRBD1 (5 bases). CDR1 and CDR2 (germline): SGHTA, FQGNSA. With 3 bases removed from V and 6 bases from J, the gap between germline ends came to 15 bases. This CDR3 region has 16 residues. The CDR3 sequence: CASSFGLRGFNSPLHF. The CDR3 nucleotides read TGTGCCAGCAGCTTTGGATTGAGGGGATTTAATTCACCCCTCCACTTT. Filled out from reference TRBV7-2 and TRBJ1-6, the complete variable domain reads GAGVSQSPSNKVTEKGKDVELRCDPISGHTALYWYRQSLGQGLEFLIYFQGNSAPDKSGLPSDRFSAERTGGSVSTLTIQRTQQEDSAVYLCASSFGLRGFNSPLHFGNGTRLTVT.

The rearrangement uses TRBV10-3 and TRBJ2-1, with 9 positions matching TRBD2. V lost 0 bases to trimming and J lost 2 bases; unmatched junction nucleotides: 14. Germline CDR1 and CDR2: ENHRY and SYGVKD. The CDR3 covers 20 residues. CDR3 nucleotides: TGTGCCATCAGTGAGTCGAGCAGGGAACTAGCGGGCTCCCCCTACAATGAGCAGTTCTTC. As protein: CAISESSRELAGSPYNEQFF.

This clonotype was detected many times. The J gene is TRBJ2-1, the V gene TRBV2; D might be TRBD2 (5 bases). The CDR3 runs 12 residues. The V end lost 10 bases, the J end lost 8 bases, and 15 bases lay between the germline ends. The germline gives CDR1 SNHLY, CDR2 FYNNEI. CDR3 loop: CATRDYIYEQFF. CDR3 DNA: TGTGCCACCAGAGACTACATCTATGAGCAGTTCTTC. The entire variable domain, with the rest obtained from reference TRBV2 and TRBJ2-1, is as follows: EPEVTQTPSHQVTQMGQEVILRCVPISNHLYFYWYRQILGQKVEFLVSFYNNEISEKSEIFDDQFSVERPDGSNFTLKIRSTKLEDSAMYFCATRDYIYEQFFGPGTRLTVL.

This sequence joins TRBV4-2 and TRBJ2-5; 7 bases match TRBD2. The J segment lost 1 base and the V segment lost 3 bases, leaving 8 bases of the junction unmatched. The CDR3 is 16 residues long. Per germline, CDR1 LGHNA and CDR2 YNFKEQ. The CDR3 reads CASSHRGGPLQETQYF. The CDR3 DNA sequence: TGTGCCAGCAGCCACCGCGGGGGACCCCTCCAAGAGACCCAGTACTTC.

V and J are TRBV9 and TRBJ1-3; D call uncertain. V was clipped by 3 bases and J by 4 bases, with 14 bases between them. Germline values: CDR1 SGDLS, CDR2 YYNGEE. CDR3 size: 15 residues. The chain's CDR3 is CASSEGRVEGNTIYF. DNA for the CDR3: TGTGCCAGCAGCGAGGGTAGGGTGGAAGGAAACACCATATATTTT.

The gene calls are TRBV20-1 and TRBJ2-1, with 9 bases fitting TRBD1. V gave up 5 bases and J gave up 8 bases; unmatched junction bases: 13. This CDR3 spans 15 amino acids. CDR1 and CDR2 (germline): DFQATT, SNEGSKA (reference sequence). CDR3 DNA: TGCAGTGCTGGAAGTACGGGACAGGGTTATTATGAGCAGTTCTTC. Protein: CSAGSTGQGYYEQFF.

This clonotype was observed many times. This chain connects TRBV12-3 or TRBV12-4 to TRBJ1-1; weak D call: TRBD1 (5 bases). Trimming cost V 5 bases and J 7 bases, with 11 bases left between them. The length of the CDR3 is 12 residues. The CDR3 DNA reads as TGTGCCAGCAGTCTAGGACACCGTGAAGCTTTCTTT. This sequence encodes CASSLGHREAFF.

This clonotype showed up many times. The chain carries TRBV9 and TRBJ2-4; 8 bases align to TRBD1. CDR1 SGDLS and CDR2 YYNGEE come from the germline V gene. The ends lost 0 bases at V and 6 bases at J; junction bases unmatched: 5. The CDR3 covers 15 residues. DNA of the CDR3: TGTGCCAGCAGCGTAGCAGGGGGCGAAGGAAACATTCAGTACTTC. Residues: CASSVAGGEGNIQYF.

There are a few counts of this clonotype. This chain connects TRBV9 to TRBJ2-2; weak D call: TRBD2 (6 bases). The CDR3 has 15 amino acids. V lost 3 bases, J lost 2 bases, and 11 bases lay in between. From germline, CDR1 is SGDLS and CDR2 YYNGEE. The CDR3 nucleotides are TGTGCCAGCAGCGCGGAGGGGCGAAACACCGGGGAGCTGTTTTTT. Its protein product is CASSAEGRNTGELFF.